What follows are 32 T cell receptor beta chains derived from one specimen sequenced in a study of shared clonotypes between healthy human individuals. Sequencing used immunoSEQ multiplex PCR; TCRdb keeps in-frame clones, though not all of them. This repertoire shows fewer than 1 million clones, roughly 96% found once; its top ten account for around 0.25%. Terminally differentiated effector memory CD45RA+ cells were left out of the naive CD8 fraction, which was CD45RO-negative and positively selected for CCR7. The specimen sequenced was naive CD8+ T cells sorted from blood. The receptors here all came from a man in his thirties or forties in good health.

CDR3: CASRFSDSNYEQYF. The DNA of the CDR3 is TGTGCCAGTCGATTCAGCGATTCAAACTACGAGCAGTACTTC. This chain connects TRBV19 to TRBJ2-7; no firm D call. Per the germline V gene, CDR1 is LNHDA and CDR2 is SQIVND (reference sequence). Between the trimmed V and J ends, which lost 8 bases and 3 bases, there was a span of 17 bases. The CDR3 contains 14 residues. The full variable domain, with the rest looked up from reference TRBV19 and TRBJ2-7, is DGGITQSPKYLFRKEGQNVTLSCEQNLNHDAMYWYRQDPGQGLRLIYYSQIVNDFQKGDIAEGYSVSREKKESFPLTVTSAQKNPTAFYLCASRFSDSNYEQYFGPGTRLTVT.

The chain carries TRBV10-2 and TRBJ2-5; TRBD1 agrees at 7 bases. The length of the CDR3 is 17 residues. Losses at the gene ends were 4 bases for V and 2 bases for J; bases not matched to a gene: 13. The V gene's germline CDR1 is WSHSY and CDR2 SAAADI. DNA for the CDR3: TGCGCCAGCAGTGCCGCAGGGGGACACATAAGGCAAGAGACCCAGTACTTC. Its translation is CASSAAGGHIRQETQYF.

The chain links TRBV14 to TRBJ2-1; no reliable D call. V was trimmed by 6 bases and J by 0 bases, leaving 6 bases between them. This CDR3 region has 13 residues. Germline V gene lookup returns CDR1 SGHDN and CDR2 FVKESK. In nucleotides, the CDR3 is TGTGCCAGCAGTACGAGCTCCTACAATGAGCAGTTCTTC. The encoded protein is CASSTSSYNEQFF.

As for this clone: Other DNA sequences in the sample encode the same CDR3. V is TRBV4-1 and J is TRBJ2-3; D remains unclear. This CDR3 contains 14 residues. Trimming shortened V by 1 base and J by 3 bases, and 8 bases separated the two germline ends. Germline V gene sequence: CDR1 MGHRA, CDR2 YSYEKL. The CDR3 reads CASSQVPGTDTQYF. The CDR3 region has the DNA TGCGCCAGCAGCCAAGTTCCTGGGACAGATACGCAGTATTTT.

The chain uses TRBV30 and TRBJ1-4; D ambiguous. Germline V gene data show CDR1 as GTSNPN and CDR2 as SVGIG (reference sequence). The CDR3 sequence is 15 residues long. Trimming cost V 2 bases and J 0 bases, with 10 bases left between them. In nucleotides, the CDR3 is TGTGCCTGGAGTCCCCTATGGCCAACTAATGAAAAACTGTTTTTT. Translated, it gives CAWSPLWPTNEKLFF.

The CDR3 nucleotides are TGTGCCAGCATGGGGGCAGACAGCTCCTACGAGCAGTACTTC. Its translation is CASMGADSSYEQYF. The chain joins TRBV11-2 to TRBJ2-7; a possible D gene is TRBD1 (6 bases). Germline-derived CDR1 and CDR2 are SGHAT and FQNNGV. Trimming stripped 7 bases from V and 0 bases from J, with 13 bases between. CDR3 size: 14 residues. Variable domain in full (rest from reference TRBV11-2 and TRBJ2-7): EAGVAQSPRYKIIEKRQSVAFWCNPISGHATLYWYQQILGQGPKLLIQFQNNGVVDDSQLPKDRFSAERLKGVDSTLKIQPAKLEDSAVYLCASMGADSSYEQYFGPGTRLTVT.

The V gene is TRBV6-5, the J gene TRBJ2-5; 9 bases fit TRBD1. Germline V gene sequence: CDR1 MNHEY, CDR2 SVGAGI. The ends lost 6 bases at V and 4 bases at J; junction bases unmatched: 9. The length of the CDR3 is 15 residues. DNA for the CDR3: TGTGCCAGCAGCACTGTAGGGACAGGGATAGAGACCCAGTACTTC. Protein sequence: CASSTVGTGIETQYF.

The chain links TRBV10-1 to TRBJ2-7; tentatively, D is TRBD2 (6 bases). The ends were cut back, 3 bases at V and 5 bases at J, with 20 bases in the middle. Germline values: CDR1 WNHNN, CDR2 SYGVQD (reference sequence). The CDR3 extends over 16 amino acids. CDR3 sequence reads: CASSEGLRAGLDEQYF. The CDR3 DNA is TGCGCCAGCAGTGAAGGTTTAAGAGCGGGCTTGGACGAGCAGTACTTC.

This sequence joins TRBV28 and TRBJ2-7, with 9 bases lining up with TRBD1. Unmatched junction bases numbered 2, after V lost 2 bases and J lost 3 bases. Germline assignment: CDR1 MDHEN and CDR2 SYDVKM. The CDR3 has 14 residues. The CDR3: CASSLRQGDYEQYF. The DNA for the CDR3 is TGTGCCAGCAGTTTACGACAGGGGGACTACGAGCAGTACTTC.

The V and J genes are TRBV4-1 and TRBJ1-4; D not certain. Trimming stripped 4 bases from V and 4 bases from J, with 13 bases between. This CDR3 is 15 amino acids long. Germline V gene lookup returns CDR1 MGHRA and CDR2 YSYEKL. DNA for the CDR3: TGCGCCAGCAGCCCCTCATCGGGTGGTAATGAAAAACTGTTTTTT. This encodes CASSPSSGGNEKLFF.

The chain has TRBV6-1 and TRBJ2-2; D call uncertain. Germline lookup yields CDR1 MNHNS and CDR2 SASEGT. V was trimmed by 2 bases and J by 8 bases, leaving 12 bases between them. The CDR3 extends over 14 amino acids. CDR3 protein: CASSEILARGELFF. Written as DNA, the CDR3 is TGTGCCAGCAGTGAAATCTTGGCCCGGGGGGAGCTGTTTTTT.

The chain couples TRBV27 to TRBJ2-7, with D possibly being TRBD1 (6 bases). The CDR3 loop spans 15 amino acids. Germline V gene data show CDR1 as MNHEY and CDR2 as SMNVEV (reference sequence). The V gene lost 2 bases and the J gene lost 7 bases, with 18 bases spanning the gap. CDR3 DNA: TGTGCCAGCAGTTTACAGGGGCCCTCCCCGGGAGAGCAGTACTTC. Translated: CASSLQGPSPGEQYF.

This chain uses TRBV10-3 with TRBJ2-5, with D maybe TRBD2 (5 bases). This CDR3 spans 12 amino acids. CDR1 is ENHRY and CDR2 is SYGVKD in the germline V gene. Trimming left V 11 bases short and J 4 bases short, with 14 bases between. CDR3 sequence: CAPPEVGETQYF. DNA for the CDR3: TGTGCCCCCCCGGAGGTTGGAGAGACCCAGTACTTC.

The chain has TRBV20-1 and TRBJ2-7; D remains ambiguous. Per the germline V gene, CDR1 is DFQATT and CDR2 is SNEGSKA (reference sequence). With 2 bases removed from V and 5 bases from J, the gap between germline ends came to 7 bases. This CDR3 spans 11 amino acids. The DNA of the CDR3 is TGCAGTGCTAGAAGGCAAGACGAGCAGTACTTC. Translated: CSARRQDEQYF.

The V gene is TRBV7-9, the J gene TRBJ2-7; D gene ambiguous. Germline V gene sequence: CDR1 SEHNR, CDR2 FQNEAQ (reference sequence). The germline V and J ends were trimmed by 5 bases and 5 bases, with 10 bases remaining between them. The CDR3 covers 12 residues. The chain's CDR3 is CASSAVLDEQYF. CDR3 sequence (DNA): TGTGCCAGCAGCGCCGTCTTGGACGAGCAGTACTTC.

The V gene is TRBV14, the J gene TRBJ1-1, with D maybe TRBD1 (6 bases). Trimming took 5 bases from V and 5 from J, leaving 12 bases between them. CDR3 length: 13 residues. Germline CDR1 and CDR2: SGHDN and FVKESK. CDR3 in DNA: TGTGCCAGCAGCGCAAAGGGGGGAACTGAAGCTTTCTTT. It yields the protein CASSAKGGTEAFF.

V is TRBV18 and J is TRBJ2-1; 11 bases are a match to TRBD2. Germline-derived CDR1 and CDR2 are KGHSH and LQKENI. Trimming at V came to 6 bases and at J to 8 bases, leaving 12 bases not matched to a gene. CDR3 length: 16 residues. CDR3 amino acids: CASSGVTSGILDEQFF. The CDR3, as DNA: TGTGCCAGCTCTGGTGTGACTAGCGGGATTCTCGATGAGCAGTTCTTC.

V gene TRBV28 combines with J gene TRBJ1-4; weak D call: TRBD1 (6 bases). CDR3 length: 16 amino acids. Looked up from germline, CDR1 is MDHEN and CDR2 is SYDVKM. V was cut by 5 bases and J by 2 bases, with 15 bases left in between. This CDR3 is CASSHYTGQTNEKLFF. DNA of the CDR3: TGTGCCAGCAGTCACTATACAGGGCAGACTAATGAAAAACTGTTTTTT.

V gene TRBV10-1 combines with J gene TRBJ2-5, with unresolved D. Germline V gives CDR1 WNHNN, CDR2 SYGVQD (reference sequence). This CDR3 comprises 15 residues. V was shortened by 2 bases and J by 3 bases, with 13 bases between the two germline ends. The CDR3 here is CASSESGGEKETQYF. CDR3 in DNA: TGCGCCAGCAGTGAGAGTGGCGGAGAAAAAGAGACCCAGTACTTC.

V and J are TRBV11-1 and TRBJ2-1; 8 nucleotides match TRBD1. The CDR3 runs 14 residues. Per the germline V gene, CDR1 is SGHAT and CDR2 is FQDESV (reference sequence). J gave up 6 bases and V 5 bases, and 6 bases lay outside the gene matches. This CDR3 is CASSEWTGLNEQFF. The CDR3 DNA is TGTGCCAGCAGCGAATGGACAGGGCTCAATGAGCAGTTCTTC. Full variable domain (missing parts from reference TRBV11-1 and TRBJ2-1): EAEVAQSPRYKITEKSQAVAFWCDPISGHATLYWYRQILGQGPELLVQFQDESVVDDSQLPKDRFSAERLKGVDSTLKIQPAELGDSAMYLCASSEWTGLNEQFFGPGTRLTVL.

This chain joins TRBV5-3 and TRBJ2-7; TRBD1 matches at 8 bases. TRBV5-3 is marked as an open reading frame, function uncertain. The CDR3 covers 16 residues. J gave up 3 bases and V 8 bases, and 16 bases lay outside the gene matches. In DNA, the CDR3 is TGTGCCAGTCCATGGCCACCGGGACAGGCCAGCTACGAGCAGTACTTC. Protein product: CASPWPPGQASYEQYF.

The gene calls are TRBV9 and TRBJ1-1; no definite D call. This CDR3 region has 15 residues. Trimming cost V 4 bases and J 1 base, with 14 bases left between them. Germline CDR1 reads SGDLS; CDR2 reads YYNGEE. CDR3 nucleotide sequence: TGTGCCAGCAGCCCCCACCGGGGAGGGAACACTGAAGCTTTCTTT. Encoded protein: CASSPHRGGNTEAFF.

This rearrangement joins TRBV27 to TRBJ2-1, with 9 bases identical to TRBD1. J was trimmed by 3 bases and V by 10 bases; bases with no gene match: 10. Germline loops: CDR1 MNHEY, CDR2 SMNVEV (reference sequence). The CDR3 has 15 amino acids. The CDR3 nucleotides read TGTGCCACCCGGTCCCGGGACAGGGACTACAATGAGCAGTTCTTC. Its protein is CATRSRDRDYNEQFF.

This clone is a singleton in its sample. The chain uses TRBV2 and TRBJ2-3, with TRBD2 matching 7 bases. The CDR3 spans 16 residues. The V segment lost 6 bases and the J segment 1 base; nucleotides outside the gene matches: 10. Germline V gene sequence: CDR1 SNHLY, CDR2 FYNNEI. The CDR3 sequence is CASSELLAPGTDTQYF. The CDR3, as DNA: TGTGCCAGCAGCGAATTACTAGCGCCGGGCACAGATACGCAGTATTTT.

V usage is TRBV5-1 and J usage is TRBJ2-1; 16 nucleotides align to TRBD2. Per the germline V gene, CDR1 is SGHRS and CDR2 is YFSETQ. CDR3 length: 18 amino acids. Trimming at V came to 0 bases and at J to 7 bases, leaving 7 bases not matched to a gene. Written as DNA, the CDR3 is TGCGCCAGCAGCTTGGATAAGGGACTAGCGGGAGGGCCGAATGAGCAGTTCTTC. It is translated as CASSLDKGLAGGPNEQFF. The full variable domain, with the rest looked up from reference TRBV5-1 and TRBJ2-1, is KAGVTQTPRYLIKTRGQQVTLSCSPISGHRSVSWYQQTPGQGLQFLFEYFSETQRNKGNFPGRFSGRQFSNSRSEMNVSTLELGDSALYLCASSLDKGLAGGPNEQFFGPGTRLTVL.

This clone was recorded only once. The rearrangement links TRBV7-9 to TRBJ2-5; unclear D gene. With 3 bases removed from V and 1 base from J, the gap between germline ends came to 6 bases. The CDR3 is made up of 13 amino acids. Per germline, CDR1 SEHNR and CDR2 FQNEAQ (reference sequence). The CDR3 is CASSFAVQETQYF. In DNA form, the CDR3 reads TGTGCCAGCAGCTTTGCAGTCCAAGAGACCCAGTACTTC.

This chain links TRBV6-6 with TRBJ2-3; D uncertain. CDR3 size: 16 residues. The V gene lost 6 bases and the J gene lost 1 base, with 17 bases spanning the gap. Germline CDR1 reads MNHNY; CDR2 reads SVGAGI (reference sequence). CDR3: CASSPVLGRGTDTQYF. In DNA form, the CDR3 reads TGTGCCAGCAGCCCAGTTTTGGGCCGGGGCACAGATACGCAGTATTTT.

About this clone itself: In the same sample, other DNA sequences code for this CDR3. The chain employs TRBV11-2 and TRBJ2-7; D may match TRBD1 or TRBD2 (5 bases each). V was shortened by 5 bases and J by 0 bases, with 11 bases between the two germline ends. Per germline, CDR1 SGHAT and CDR2 FQNNGV. The CDR3 runs to 14 residues. CDR3: CASSTGTGSYEQYF. The DNA of the CDR3 is TGTGCCAGCAGCACCGGGACGGGCTCCTACGAGCAGTACTTC.

The V call is TRBV7-8, the J call TRBJ1-5; D is uncertain. The CDR3 contains 15 residues. V was pared by 1 base and J by 3 bases, with 10 bases between. CDR1 is SGHVS, CDR2 FQNEAQ, per germline. This chain's CDR3 is CASSLVRGPNQPQHF. In DNA, the CDR3 is TGTGCCAGCAGCTTAGTTCGGGGTCCCAATCAGCCCCAGCATTTT. Supplemented by reference TRBV7-8 and TRBJ1-5, the full variable domain reads GAGVSQSPRYKVAKRGQDVALRCDPISGHVSLFWYQQALGQGPEFLTYFQNEAQLDKSGLPSDRFFAERPEGSVSTLKIQRTQQEDSAVYLCASSLVRGPNQPQHFGDGTRLSIL.

This clone was detected once. At the DNA level, this CDR3 is encoded by other sequences in the same sample as well. The chain couples TRBV2 to TRBJ2-1, with D perhaps TRBD2 (6 bases). V dropped 8 bases and J dropped 10 bases, with 9 bases sitting between them. From germline, CDR1 is SNHLY and CDR2 FYNNEI. The CDR3 has 10 amino acids. The CDR3 nucleotides read TGTGCCAGCCGGGGAGGCGAGCAGTTCTTC. It translates to CASRGGEQFF.

This chain connects TRBV27 to TRBJ2-1; no firm D call. CDR1 and CDR2 (germline): MNHEY, SMNVEV (reference sequence). Trimming removed 0 bases from V and 8 bases from J, with 5 bases in between. The CDR3 length is 12 residues. CDR3 nucleotides: TGTGCCAGCAGTTTATCGGTCCATGAGCAGTTCTTC. Translation gives CASSLSVHEQFF.

The rearrangement links TRBV5-1 to TRBJ1-3; D not certain. Germline values: CDR1 SGHRS, CDR2 YFSETQ. The CDR3 extends over 16 amino acids. The V end lost 2 bases, the J end lost 0 bases, and 12 bases lay between the germline ends. In nucleotides, the CDR3 is TGCGCCAGCAGCTTATACGGGGTCTACTCTGGAAACACCATATATTTT. Translated, it gives CASSLYGVYSGNTIYF.